This T cell receptor beta chain is from a study of early T cells in non-severe SARS-CoV-2 infection. The overall study: Sequenced material consisted of bulk RNA (from unsorted whole blood), and chains were unpaired. Study results and caveats: Database matching using VDJdb favored anti-spike CD8 responses, with private and CD4 specificities left missing.

Individual cDNA molecules carried attached unique molecular identifiers. TCRdb re-analysed the 5' RACE reads in MiXCR, keeping a single row per CDR3 protein. Found here are roughly 25,000 distinct CDR3 sequences, under 5% of them singletons; the top ten hold 5% to 8%. V dropped 0 bases and J dropped 1 base, with 4 bases sitting between them. Germline CDR1 is DFQATT and CDR2 is SNEGSKA (reference sequence). CDR3 size: 13 residues. This clonotype came up many times. Its antigen is undetermined. The receptor was derived from an adult who was a healthcare worker with PCR-confirmed SARS-CoV-2 infection or an uninfected control (not recorded which). The chain recombines TRBV20-1 with TRBJ1-5; no reliable D call. Sequencing input: whole blood. The CDR3 region is CSAREGSNQPQHF. The DNA of the CDR3 is TGCAGTGCTAGAGAGGGAAGCAATCAGCCCCAGCATTTT.